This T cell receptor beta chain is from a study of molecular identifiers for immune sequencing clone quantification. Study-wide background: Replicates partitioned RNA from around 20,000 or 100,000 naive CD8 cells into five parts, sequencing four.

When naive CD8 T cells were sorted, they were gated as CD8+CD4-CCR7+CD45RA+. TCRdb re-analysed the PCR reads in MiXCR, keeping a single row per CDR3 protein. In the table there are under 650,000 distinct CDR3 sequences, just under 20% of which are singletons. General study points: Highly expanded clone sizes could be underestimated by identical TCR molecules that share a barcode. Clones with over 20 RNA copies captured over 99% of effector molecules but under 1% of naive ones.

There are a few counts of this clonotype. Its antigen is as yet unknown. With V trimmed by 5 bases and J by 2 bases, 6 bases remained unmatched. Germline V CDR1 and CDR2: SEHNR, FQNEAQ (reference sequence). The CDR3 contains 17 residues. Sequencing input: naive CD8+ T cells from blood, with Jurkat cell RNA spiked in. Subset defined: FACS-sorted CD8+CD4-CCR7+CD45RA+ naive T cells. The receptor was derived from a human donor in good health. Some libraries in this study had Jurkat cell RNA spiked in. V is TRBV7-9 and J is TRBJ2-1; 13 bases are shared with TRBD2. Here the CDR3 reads CASSPTGTSGAYNEQFF. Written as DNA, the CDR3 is TGTGCCAGCAGCCCGACGGGGACTAGCGGGGCCTACAATGAGCAGTTCTTC.